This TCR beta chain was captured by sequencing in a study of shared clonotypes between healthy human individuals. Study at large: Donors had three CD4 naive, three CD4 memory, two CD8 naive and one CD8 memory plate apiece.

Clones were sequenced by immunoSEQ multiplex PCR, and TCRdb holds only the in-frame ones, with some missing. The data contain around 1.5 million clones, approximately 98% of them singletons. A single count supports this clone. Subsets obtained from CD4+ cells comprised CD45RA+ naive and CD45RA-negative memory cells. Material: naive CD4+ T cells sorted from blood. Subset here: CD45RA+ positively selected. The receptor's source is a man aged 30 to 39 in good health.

The CDR3, as DNA: TGTGCCTGGAGTGCCGACACTTTCGATGGCTACACCTTC. This sequence encodes CAWSADTFDGYTF. The chain is built from TRBV30 and TRBJ1-2; unclear D gene. Germline V gives CDR1 GTSNPN, CDR2 SVGIG (reference sequence). The germline V and J ends were trimmed by 1 base and 6 bases, with 12 bases remaining between them. This CDR3 spans 13 amino acids.